This T cell receptor (beta chain) was captured by sequencing in a study of blood T cell repertoires in COVID-19. The wider study: The United States, Italy and Spain supplied acute and convalescent COVID-19 samples.

Germline V gives CDR1 SGHTA, CDR2 FQGNSA. This CDR3 contains 12 residues. V was cut by 5 bases and J by 8 bases, with 12 bases left in between. How the authors handled the data: Quantification of nucleated cells was approximated via reference gene primer amplification. Some clones are missing from TCRdb's copy, which holds only in-frame ones; the method was immunoSEQ multiplex PCR. V and J calls and clone size follow that table, whereas D and trimming were derived from the DNA. The table records fewer than 350,000 clones, 89% of them present only once. V and J are TRBV7-2 and TRBJ1-2, with unresolved D. The receptor comes from a woman between 55 and 75 years old with COVID-19, enrolled during active disease. Sequenced sample: peripheral blood. CDR3 DNA sequence: TGTGCCAGCAGCCCTACAGAATCGGGCTACACCTTC. This sequence encodes CASSPTESGYTF.